One sample yielded the 5 T cell receptor beta chains listed below, sequenced in a study of identifying expanded T cells in peripheral blood. Produced via immunoSEQ multiplex PCR; TCRdb's table is partial and in-frame only. This table has 70,000 to 100,000 clones, approximately 86% appearing once. Sequencing input: blood. The receptors originated from a person between 18 and 75 years old in good health.

This chain uses TRBV27 with TRBJ1-5; D unresolved. The CDR3 runs to 13 residues. The ends were cut back, 4 bases at V and 4 bases at J, with 8 bases in the middle. Germline V gene sequence: CDR1 MNHEY, CDR2 SMNVEV (reference sequence). This CDR3 reads CASSYRENQPQHF. CDR3 nucleotide sequence: TGTGCCAGCAGTTACCGGGAAAATCAGCCCCAGCATTTT.

The rearrangement uses TRBV7-2 and TRBJ2-3, with D unclear. The CDR3 length is 12 residues. From germline, CDR1 is SGHTA and CDR2 FQGNSA. V was pared by 5 bases and J by 8 bases, with 11 bases between. The CDR3 here is CASSPRWGTQYF. For the CDR3, the DNA is TGTGCCAGCAGCCCCCGTTGGGGTACGCAGTATTTT. The whole variable domain, remainder taken from reference TRBV7-2 and TRBJ2-3, is GAGVSQSPSNKVTEKGKDVELRCDPISGHTALYWYRQSLGQGLEFLIYFQGNSAPDKSGLPSDRFSAERTGGSVSTLTIQRTQQEDSAVYLCASSPRWGTQYFGPGTRLTVL.

The J gene is TRBJ1-1, the V gene TRBV9; 10 nucleotides line up with TRBD1. The length of the CDR3 is 15 residues. CDR1 is SGDLS and CDR2 is YYNGEE in the germline V gene. The junction had 6 bases not matched to a gene; V was cut back by 3 bases and J by 4 bases. The CDR3 here is CASSARDRGGTEAFF. DNA of the CDR3: TGTGCCAGCAGCGCCAGGGACAGGGGAGGCACTGAAGCTTTCTTT.

The count of this clone is one. The J gene is TRBJ1-2, the V gene TRBV25-1, with 7 bases identical to TRBD1. CDR1 is MGHDK and CDR2 is SYGVNS in the germline V gene. This CDR3 is built from 13 residues. Trimming took 3 bases from V and 8 from J; bases not matched to a gene: 6. The chain's CDR3 is CASSDERTGGYTF. In nucleotides, the CDR3 is TGTGCCAGCAGTGACGAGAGGACAGGCGGCTACACCTTC.

The CDR3 coding sequence is TGTGCCACCAGCAGAGATTTTTATACCGACGAGCAGTACTTC. It codes for CATSRDFYTDEQYF. The rearrangement links TRBV15 to TRBJ2-7; D ambiguous. CDR1 and CDR2 from the germline V gene are LNHNV and YYDKDF (reference sequence). V was pared by 0 bases and J by 5 bases, with 11 bases between. The CDR3 consists of 14 residues.